This entry lists 16 T cell receptor beta chains sequenced from one sample in a study of control samples from healthy donors and cancer patients. Clones were sequenced by immunoSEQ multiplex PCR, and TCRdb holds only the in-frame ones, with some missing. Of approximately 90,000 clones detected, 85% appear once; the ten largest clones hold around a fifth. Input material: blood. The receptors derive from a young man in good health.

About this clone: The sample carries other DNA sequences with the same CDR3. This chain connects TRBV6-5 to TRBJ1-1; D is possibly TRBD1 (6 bases). V dropped 2 bases and J dropped 4 bases, with 11 bases sitting between them. Looked up from germline, CDR1 is MNHEY and CDR2 is SVGAGI. CDR3 length: 14 amino acids. CDR3 region: CASSYGQGRTEAFF. The CDR3 nucleotides read TGTGCCAGCAGTTACGGGCAGGGGCGCACTGAAGCTTTCTTT.

This chain uses TRBV9 with TRBJ1-3, with 7 bases matching TRBD1. Germline CDR1 is SGDLS and CDR2 is YYNGEE. The CDR3 has 16 amino acids. The V gene end was trimmed by 3 bases and the J gene end by 0 bases; junction bases not matched to a gene: 6. DNA of the CDR3: TGTGCCAGCAGCGCGCGGACAGGCATCTCTGGAAACACCATATATTTT. It encodes CASSARTGISGNTIYF.

This clone has more than one count but fewer than ten. The chain joins TRBV5-7 to TRBJ1-3, with TRBD1 matching 9 bases. TRBV5-7 qualifies as an ORF whose function is uncertain. The CDR3 is 16 residues long. J lost 4 bases, V lost 4 bases, and 9 bases had no gene match. The CDR3: CASSVTQGARGNTIYF. The CDR3 nucleotides are TGTGCCAGCAGCGTAACACAGGGGGCGCGGGGAAACACCATATATTTT.

This chain uses TRBV27 with TRBJ1-2, with a weak D call TRBD1 (5 bases). Between the trimmed V and J ends, which lost 10 bases and 4 bases, there was a span of 13 bases. CDR1 is MNHEY and CDR2 is SMNVEV in the germline V gene (reference sequence). This CDR3 has 12 residues. CDR3 DNA: TGTGCCATCCCAGGGCTTTTCTATGGCTACACCTTC. Translation: CAIPGLFYGYTF.

The V call is TRBV28, the J call TRBJ2-7; D perhaps matches TRBD1 (5 bases). Trimming took 4 bases from V and 7 from J, leaving 11 bases between them. The CDR3 consists of 12 residues. Germline V lookup: CDR1 MDHEN, CDR2 SYDVKM. The CDR3: CASSSSGFEQYF. DNA of the CDR3: TGTGCCAGCAGTTCGTCAGGGTTTGAGCAGTACTTC.

This chain links TRBV7-9 with TRBJ1-4, with TRBD1 as a possible D gene (5 bases). The V gene lost 4 bases and the J gene lost 8 bases, with 11 bases spanning the gap. The CDR3 covers 13 residues. Germline V lookup: CDR1 SEHNR, CDR2 FQNEAQ (reference sequence). The CDR3 here is CASSSAWGEKLFF. The CDR3 region has the DNA TGTGCCAGCAGCTCGGCCTGGGGGGAAAAACTGTTTTTT. The entire variable domain, with the rest obtained from reference TRBV7-9 and TRBJ1-4, is as follows: DTGVSQNPRHKITKRGQNVTFRCDPISEHNRLYWYRQTLGQGPEFLTYFQNEAQLEKSRLLSDRFSAERPKGSFSTLEIQRTEQGDSAMYLCASSSAWGEKLFFGSGTQLSVL.

The rearrangement joins TRBV5-1 to TRBJ2-7; no definite D call. Germline assignment: CDR1 SGHRS and CDR2 YFSETQ. Trimming took off 0 bases at V and 0 bases at J, with 13 bases between the two ends. The CDR3 runs 16 residues. The CDR3 protein is CASSLAPGLSSYEQYF. For the CDR3, the DNA is TGCGCCAGCAGCTTGGCTCCGGGCTTAAGCTCCTACGAGCAGTACTTC. Complete variable domain (other parts from reference TRBV5-1 and TRBJ2-7): KAGVTQTPRYLIKTRGQQVTLSCSPISGHRSVSWYQQTPGQGLQFLFEYFSETQRNKGNFPGRFSGRQFSNSRSEMNVSTLELGDSALYLCASSLAPGLSSYEQYFGPGTRLTVT.

In its sample, this clone was seen a few times. The chain employs TRBV5-1 and TRBJ1-1; 11 nucleotides agree with TRBD1. The V gene end was trimmed by 4 bases and the J gene end by 7 bases; junction bases not matched to a gene: 3. CDR1 is SGHRS, CDR2 YFSETQ, per germline. The CDR3 contains 13 residues. The CDR3 spells CASSRGQGDEAFF. Here the CDR3 DNA reads TGCGCCAGCAGCAGGGGACAGGGGGATGAAGCTTTCTTT.

The chain uses TRBV5-1 and TRBJ2-7, with TRBD1 matching 7 bases. J was trimmed by 3 bases and V by 10 bases; bases with no gene match: 4. The CDR3 extends over 11 amino acids. CDR1 is SGHRS, CDR2 YFSETQ, per germline. CDR3 protein: CADRELYEQYF. DNA for the CDR3: TGCGCCGACAGGGAACTCTACGAGCAGTACTTC.

Details on this clone: An end of the junction does not agree with germline; a read error may underlie this. The same CDR3 can be traced to other DNA sequences in this sample. The V call is TRBV9, the J call TRBJ2-6, with D possibly matching TRBD1 (5 bases). Germline V gives CDR1 SGDLS, CDR2 YYNGEE. This CDR3 contains 15 residues. CDR3 coding DNA: TGTGCCAGCAGTGTAGACAGCTCTGGGGCCAACGTCCTGACTTTC. This translates into CASSVDSSGANVLTF.

The chain combines TRBV2 with TRBJ2-4; TRBD1 matches at 7 bases. Germline assignment: CDR1 SNHLY and CDR2 FYNNEI. The CDR3 is 14 amino acids. V lost 7 bases and J lost 8; bases outside the gene matches: 11. The CDR3 coding sequence is TGTGCCAGCAAAAAGGACAGGACTCGTGACATTCAGTACTTC. It specifies CASKKDRTRDIQYF.

This clone came up a few times. The V call is TRBV7-9, the J call TRBJ1-6; a weak D match, TRBD1 (5 bases). CDR1 and CDR2 from the germline V gene are SEHNR and FQNEAQ (reference sequence). The CDR3 contains 15 residues. The V and J ends lost 0 bases and 12 bases respectively, with 15 bases between them. CDR3 in DNA: TGTGCCAGCAGCTTAGCGCGGGTACAGGAAGAACCCCTCCACTTT. This gives the protein CASSLARVQEEPLHF.

The chain has TRBV10-3 and TRBJ2-1; 9 positions agree with TRBD2. Trimming cost V 1 base and J 0 bases; bases outside gene matches: 10. The CDR3 sequence is 19 residues long. Looked up from germline, CDR1 is ENHRY and CDR2 is SYGVKD. CDR3 in DNA: TGTGCCATCAGTGAGTTGGATAGCGGGGGCGTTAGCTCCTACAATGAGCAGTTCTTC. Translated: CAISELDSGGVSSYNEQFF.

The genes are TRBV30 and TRBJ1-1; D may be TRBD1 (6 bases). The germline CDR1 and CDR2 sequences are GTSNPN and SVGIG (reference sequence). The CDR3 sequence is 14 residues long. Trimming stripped 4 bases from V and 0 bases from J, with 12 bases between. This CDR3 is CAWTYGQLNTEAFF. CDR3 sequence (DNA): TGTGCCTGGACATACGGACAGTTGAACACTGAAGCTTTCTTT.

This chain joins TRBV9 and TRBJ2-1; 10 nucleotides align to TRBD1. CDR3 size: 15 residues. Trimming cost V 4 bases and J 6 bases; bases outside gene matches: 7. CDR1 and CDR2 from the germline V gene are SGDLS and YYNGEE. The CDR3 loop is CASSSRDRGINEQFF. The CDR3, as DNA: TGTGCCAGCAGCAGCCGGGACAGGGGTATCAATGAGCAGTTCTTC.

This chain joins TRBV7-3 and TRBJ2-1; D remains ambiguous. This CDR3 is 15 amino acids long. The germline CDR1 and CDR2 sequences are SGHTA and FQGTGA. Trimming removed 5 bases at V and 8 bases at J, with 19 bases between. CDR3 sequence reads: CASSLSAQKGDEQFF. CDR3 bases: TGTGCCAGCAGCCTCTCGGCCCAAAAGGGTGATGAGCAGTTCTTC.